This T cell receptor (beta chain) originates from a study of shared clonotypes between healthy human individuals. Libraries were prepared by immunoSEQ multiplex PCR; TCRdb keeps only in-frame clonotypes and omits some of them. Of 300,000 to 350,000 clones listed, around 70% are singletons. Germline-derived CDR1 and CDR2 are SGHNT and YENEEA. The CDR3 sequence is 13 residues long. V dropped 3 bases and J dropped 8 bases, with 11 bases sitting between them. Caucasian adults residing in Nashville, Tennessee made up all the donors. Source material: memory CD4+ T cells sorted from blood. Noted subset: CD45RA-negative fraction. The source of this sequence is a man aged 25 to 40 in good health. The chain has TRBV11-3 and TRBJ2-1; D not resolved. In nucleotides, the CDR3 is TGTGCCAGCAGCTTGGGGAATGGGGATGAGCAGTTCTTC. It codes for CASSLGNGDEQFF. Drawing the rest from reference TRBV11-3 and TRBJ2-1, the complete variable domain is EAGVVQSPRYKIIEKKQPVAFWCNPISGHNTLYWYLQNLGQGPELLIRYENEEAVDDSQLPKDRFSAERLKGVDSTLKIQPAELGDSAVYLCASSLGNGDEQFFGPGTRLTVL.